One and the same sample provided the 5 T cell receptor beta chains below, sequenced in a study of CD8+ T cells in alopecia areata. Extraction of RNA preceded its reverse transcription into cDNA, which served as the sequencing template. The table came from immunoSEQ multiplex PCR; TCRdb's copy has only in-frame clones and leaves some out. Of 100,000 to 150,000 clones listed, almost 50% are singletons. The sequencing used CD8+ T cells sorted from blood, collected at week 0. The receptor set was obtained from a human donor with alopecia areata.

J is TRBJ1-1 and V is TRBV4-3; TRBD1 is a possible D gene (6 bases). The ends were cut back, 6 bases at V and 0 bases at J, with 8 bases in the middle. The germline V gene encodes CDR1 LGHNA and CDR2 YSLEER. The length of the CDR3 is 13 residues. CDR3 nucleotide sequence: TGCGCCAGCAGTTCAGGGGTGAACACTGAAGCTTTCTTT. Translating gives CASSSGVNTEAFF.

The V call is TRBV13, the J call TRBJ1-2, with D perhaps TRBD1 (6 bases). The CDR3 totals 12 residues. The V and J ends lost 5 bases and 5 bases respectively, with 9 bases between them. Germline lookup yields CDR1 PRHDT and CDR2 FYEKMQ (reference sequence). The CDR3 loop is CASSVQGYGYTF. The CDR3 DNA follows: TGTGCCAGCAGCGTACAGGGTTATGGCTACACCTTC.

The sample holds a few counts of this clone. This chain joins TRBV11-2 and TRBJ1-5, with 7 bases that match TRBD1. CDR3 length: 17 amino acids. The germline V gene has CDR1 SGHAT and CDR2 FQNNGV. J was trimmed by 4 bases and V by 0 bases; bases with no gene match: 9. CDR3 DNA: TGTGCCAGCAGCTTAGATCGGTTCAGGGGGGTTAATCAGCCCCAGCATTTT. Translating it yields CASSLDRFRGVNQPQHF. Full variable domain (rest looked up from reference TRBV11-2 and TRBJ1-5): EAGVAQSPRYKIIEKRQSVAFWCNPISGHATLYWYQQILGQGPKLLIQFQNNGVVDDSQLPKDRFSAERLKGVDSTLKIQPAKLEDSAVYLCASSLDRFRGVNQPQHFGDGTRLSIL.

V gene TRBV5-1 combines with J gene TRBJ2-7; no clear D. CDR1 and CDR2 from the germline V gene are SGHRS and YFSETQ. The CDR3 has 14 residues. Between the trimmed V and J ends, which lost 4 bases and 1 base, there was a span of 12 bases. The CDR3 nucleotides are TGCGCCAGCAGCCCCGGAATAGTATCCTACGAGCAGTACTTC. This sequence encodes CASSPGIVSYEQYF.

J is TRBJ2-6 and V is TRBV19; D not resolved. Trimming stripped 3 bases from V and 0 bases from J, with 3 bases between. CDR1 LNHDA and CDR2 SQIVND come from the germline V gene (reference sequence). This CDR3 has 14 amino acids. The CDR3 is CASSIVSGANVLTF. As DNA, the CDR3 is TGTGCCAGTAGTATCGTCTCTGGGGCCAACGTCCTGACTTTC.